The clone carrying this T cell receptor beta chain was detected ten times or more. This specimen belongs to a study of T cells in Graves' hyperthyroidism and ophthalmopathy. Graves' hyperthyroidism was deemed stable given no ophthalmopathy progression within 18 months. Clinicians diagnosed patients from clinical symptoms, serum thyroxine and TRAb, thyroid ultrasound and orbital computed tomography. RNA transcripts yielded amplified TCR beta CDR3 regions. The primer set for the first-round RT-PCR of the TCR CDR3 was HTBI. TCRdb recomputed calls from the multiplex PCR reads with MiXCR, one row per CDR3 protein. The profile shows over 200,000 distinct CDR3 sequences, approximately 17% of them singletons. This receptor was obtained from a man in his fifties or sixties with Graves' hyperthyroidism. Sequencing used blood.

For the CDR3, the DNA is TGTGCCAGCAGTTACGATTATGGGGGTCAGCCCCAGCATTTT. As protein: CASSYDYGGQPQHF. This sequence joins TRBV6-2 or TRBV6-3 and TRBJ1-5, with D perhaps matching TRBD1 (5 bases). The CDR3 has 14 residues. Trimming removed 2 bases from V and 6 bases from J, with 11 bases in between. Germline CDR1 is MNHEY and CDR2 is SVGEGT.